The 28 T cell receptor beta chains in this list originate from one sample, sequenced in a study of regulatory T cells in long-lasting Graves disease. Time point noted: newly diagnosed GD, antithyroid drugs for less than 3 months. The authors made the TCR library using RNA they extracted from PBMCs. Arm-PCR of CDR3 regions and iRepertoire HTBI primers were the basis on which TCR beta libraries were built. TCRdb re-analysed the multiplex PCR reads in MiXCR, keeping a single row per CDR3 protein. The sample carries 440,000 or so distinct CDR3 sequences, about 15% recorded once. The same data also contributed to another study, on T cells in Graves' hyperthyroidism and ophthalmopathy.

The sequences come from peripheral blood mononuclear cells (PBMCs), collected at new diagnosis, from a patient treated with antithyroid drugs. Receptors were obtained from a woman in her thirties with Graves disease.

This clonotype appeared many times. V and J are TRBV5-1 and TRBJ2-7; maybe TRBD2 (5 bases). V was cut by 1 base and J by 2 bases, with 10 bases left in between. Looked up from germline, CDR1 is SGHRS and CDR2 is YFSETQ. The CDR3 consists of 14 residues. Here the CDR3 DNA reads TGCGCCAGCAGCTTGAAGGCGGGTACCTACGAGCAGTACTTC. This codes for CASSLKAGTYEQYF.

Ten or more counts support this clonotype. The rearrangement joins TRBV30 to TRBJ2-1, with TRBD2 matching over 7 bases. Germline loops: CDR1 GTSNPN, CDR2 SVGIG (reference sequence). This CDR3 has 15 amino acids. Trimming took 0 bases from V and 6 from J; bases not matched to a gene: 8. CDR3 loop: CAWSVQRLAVNEQFF. DNA of the CDR3: TGTGCCTGGAGTGTACAGAGACTAGCCGTCAATGAGCAGTTCTTC. Variable domain in full (rest from reference TRBV30 and TRBJ2-1): SQTIHQWPATLVQPVGSPLSLECTVEGTSNPNLYWYRQAAGRGLQLLFYSVGIGQISSEVPQNLSASRPQDRQFILSSKKLLLSDSGFYLCAWSVQRLAVNEQFFGPGTRLTVL.

The chain combines TRBV27 with TRBJ1-1; D not certain. The CDR3 sequence is 14 residues long. Germline CDR1 MNHEY, CDR2 SMNVEV (reference sequence). V was trimmed by 4 bases and J by 5 bases, leaving 14 bases between them. The DNA for the CDR3 is TGTGCCAGCAGTTCTCCGGGCAAAGCGACTGAAGCTTTCTTT. It is translated as CASSSPGKATEAFF.

With respect to this clonotype: Possible read error: a much larger clone is one base away. The chain has TRBV2 and TRBJ1-4; 8 bases align to TRBD1. Germline values: CDR1 SNHLY, CDR2 FYNNEI. The CDR3 has 14 amino acids. The CDR3 loop reads CTSGTGRTNEKLFF. CDR3 bases: TGTACCAGCGGGACAGGACGGACTAATGAAAAACTGTTTTTT.

The CDR3 is CASQDGGSAGQETQYF. For the CDR3, the DNA is TGTGCCAGTCAAGACGGGGGGTCGGCAGGTCAAGAGACCCAGTACTTC. The chain carries TRBV2 and TRBJ2-5, with TRBD2 matching over 7 bases. The CDR3 loop spans 16 amino acids. V lost 9 bases, J lost 2 bases, and 15 bases stayed unmatched. The germline gives CDR1 SNHLY, CDR2 FYNNEI.

This clonotype occurred many times. This sequence joins TRBV7-2 and TRBJ1-1; 11 bases line up with TRBD1. Germline lookup yields CDR1 SGHTA and CDR2 FQGNSA. Trimming cost V 5 bases and J 0 bases; bases outside gene matches: 11. The CDR3 extends over 18 amino acids. The DNA for the CDR3 is TGTGCCAGCAGCGGAGGACAGGGGGCTAATGACATGAACACTGAAGCTTTCTTT. Amino acid sequence: CASSGGQGANDMNTEAFF.

This clonotype was found many times. The chain uses TRBV29-1 and TRBJ1-1; D uncertain. With 6 bases removed from V and 3 bases from J, the gap between germline ends came to 14 bases. The CDR3 has 13 residues. Germline CDR1 is SQVTM and CDR2 is ANQGSEA. For the CDR3, the DNA is TGCAGCGTAGAAACTACTTTTGACACTGAAGCTTTCTTT. Residues: CSVETTFDTEAFF.

This clonotype was detected many times. The CDR3 sequence is CASSLGSMDTQYF. CDR3 nucleotide sequence: TGTGCCAGCAGTTTGGGTTCCATGGATACGCAGTATTTT. The J gene is TRBJ2-3, the V gene TRBV28; D remains ambiguous. In germline, CDR1 is MDHEN, CDR2 SYDVKM. This CDR3 region has 13 residues. V lost 3 bases, J lost 6 bases, and 10 bases lay in between. The variable domain in full, with the rest retrieved from reference TRBV28 and TRBJ2-3, is DVKVTQSSRYLVKRTGEKVFLECVQDMDHENMFWYRQDPGLGLRLIYFSYDVKMKEKGDIPEGYSVSREKKERFSLILESASTNQTSMYLCASSLGSMDTQYFGPGTRLTVL.

This clonotype occurred many times. V usage is TRBV27 and J usage is TRBJ1-6; D is ambiguous. V lost 0 bases and J 10 bases, leaving 7 bases between the germline ends. Germline-derived CDR1 and CDR2 are MNHEY and SMNVEV (reference sequence). The CDR3 contains 13 residues. The CDR3 nucleotides read TGTGCCAGCAGTTTATCCTCTTGGTCACCCCTCCACTTT. Protein: CASSLSSWSPLHF.

Turning to this clonotype: This may come from a read error, since a much larger clone is one base off. V gene TRBV6-2 or TRBV6-3 combines with J gene TRBJ2-7; D uncertain. The CDR3 length is 14 residues. Germline CDR1 is MNHEY and CDR2 is SVGEGT. Trimming shortened V by 8 bases and J by 5 bases, and 19 bases separated the two germline ends. CDR3 bases: TGTGCCAGCCCAAGGACGGAAGTTGGGAACGAGCAGTACTTC. Residues: CASPRTEVGNEQYF.

Many counts were recorded for this clonotype. V is TRBV27 and J is TRBJ2-3, with D possibly matching TRBD2 (5 bases). Between the trimmed V and J ends, which lost 4 bases and 2 bases, there was a span of 16 bases. The CDR3 has 16 amino acids. Germline assignment: CDR1 MNHEY and CDR2 SMNVEV (reference sequence). The DNA for the CDR3 is TGTGCCAGCAGTTATTTCCCCAGCGGAGTCACAGATACGCAGTATTTT. Its translation: CASSYFPSGVTDTQYF.

This clonotype has ten or more counts. V usage is TRBV27 and J usage is TRBJ2-3; 8 bases map to TRBD2. The germline CDR1 and CDR2 sequences are MNHEY and SMNVEV (reference sequence). J lost 0 bases, V lost 6 bases, and 17 bases had no gene match. CDR3 length: 19 residues. As DNA, the CDR3 is TGTGCCAGCAGCCCAACTAGCGGCGTCTCTACTTTAAGCACAGATACGCAGTATTTT. Protein product: CASSPTSGVSTLSTDTQYF.

This clonotype has a count of ten or more. The V gene is TRBV11-1, the J gene TRBJ2-7, with 8 positions matching TRBD2. Per germline, CDR1 SGHAT and CDR2 FQDESV (reference sequence). The CDR3 is made up of 16 amino acids. V lost 5 bases, J lost 6 bases, and 15 bases stayed unmatched. In nucleotides, the CDR3 is TGTGCCAGCAGCCTAAGGTCGGTAGCGGGACTGGGCGAGCAGTACTTC. Translation: CASSLRSVAGLGEQYF.

This chain links TRBV11-2 with TRBJ2-7, with D tentatively TRBD1 or TRBD2 (5 bases each). V lost 1 base and J 9 bases, leaving 16 bases between the germline ends. The CDR3 length is 14 residues. CDR1 is SGHAT and CDR2 is FQNNGV in the germline V gene. CDR3 sequence reads: CASSLATVGDGQYF. DNA of the CDR3: TGTGCCAGCAGCTTAGCGACTGTTGGGGACGGGCAGTACTTC.

This clonotype showed up many times. This chain uses TRBV6-2 or TRBV6-3 with TRBJ2-4, with 15 bases lining up with TRBD2. This CDR3 comprises 19 residues. J lost 6 bases, V lost 0 bases, and 9 bases had no gene match. CDR1 and CDR2 (germline): MNHEY, SVGEGT. The CDR3 bases are TGTGCCAGCAGTTACTCGATAGTAGGACTAGCGGGAGGGAGAAACATTCAGTACTTC. It translates to CASSYSIVGLAGGRNIQYF.

J is TRBJ2-6 and V is TRBV7-8; tentatively, D is TRBD2 (6 bases). The CDR3 covers 15 residues. The germline CDR1 and CDR2 sequences are SGHVS and FQNEAQ. V lost 2 bases and J 1 base, leaving 6 bases between the germline ends. DNA of the CDR3: TGTGCCAGCAGCTTACGGGAGTCTGGGGCCAACGTCCTGACTTTC. It encodes CASSLRESGANVLTF.

This clonotype was counted at least ten times. V usage is TRBV28 and J usage is TRBJ2-7; D ambiguous. The V end lost 3 bases, the J end lost 2 bases, and 8 bases lay between the germline ends. From germline, CDR1 is MDHEN and CDR2 SYDVKM. This CDR3 spans 13 amino acids. The CDR3 loop is CASSFGQPYEQYF. CDR3 DNA: TGTGCCAGCAGTTTCGGCCAGCCCTACGAGCAGTACTTC.

There are many counts of this clonotype. The chain couples TRBV4-3 to TRBJ1-5, with D hard to call. Germline V gives CDR1 LGHNA, CDR2 YSLEER. Trimming cost V 0 bases and J 4 bases, with 10 bases left between them. The CDR3 extends over 15 amino acids. CDR3 amino acids: CASSQDNAWNQPQHF. The CDR3 DNA reads TGCGCCAGCAGCCAAGATAATGCTTGGAATCAGCCCCAGCATTTT.

This clonotype was counted only a few times. V is TRBV7-8 and J is TRBJ2-7; D remains unclear. The V end lost 1 base, the J end lost 7 bases, and 11 bases lay between the germline ends. Germline assignment: CDR1 SGHVS and CDR2 FQNEAQ. This CDR3 region has 13 residues. DNA of the CDR3: TGTGCCAGCAGCTTAGAAGGTGTGTCAGAGCAGTACTTC. This translates into CASSLEGVSEQYF. Full variable domain (remainder filled in from reference TRBV7-8 and TRBJ2-7): GAGVSQSPRYKVAKRGQDVALRCDPISGHVSLFWYQQALGQGPEFLTYFQNEAQLDKSGLPSDRFFAERPEGSVSTLKIQRTQQEDSAVYLCASSLEGVSEQYFGPGTRLTVT.

This clonotype was seen at least ten times. The V and J genes are TRBV11-2 and TRBJ2-1; TRBD2 aligns across 12 bases. The CDR3 length is 14 residues. Trimming took 2 bases from V and 15 from J; bases not matched to a gene: 8. The germline V gene encodes CDR1 SGHAT and CDR2 FQNNGV. The CDR3 DNA reads as TGTGCCAGCAGCTTACGGACTAGCGGGACTCCCTTGTTCTTC. It encodes CASSLRTSGTPLFF. The full variable domain, with the rest looked up from reference TRBV11-2 and TRBJ2-1, is EAGVAQSPRYKIIEKRQSVAFWCNPISGHATLYWYQQILGQGPKLLIQFQNNGVVDDSQLPKDRFSAERLKGVDSTLKIQPAKLEDSAVYLCASSLRTSGTPLFFGPGTRLTVL.

The table lists this clonotype with many counts. This chain joins TRBV3-1 and TRBJ1-1; D gene ambiguous. Germline V gene sequence: CDR1 LGHDT, CDR2 YNNKEL (reference sequence). This CDR3 contains 14 residues. V lost 1 base, J lost 7 bases, and 13 bases lay in between. CDR3 nucleotides: TGTGCCAGCAGCCAAGTTTACCAGGTGGGTGAAGCTTTCTTT. Its protein is CASSQVYQVGEAFF. The variable domain in full, with the rest retrieved from reference TRBV3-1 and TRBJ1-1, is DTAVSQTPKYLVTQMGNDKSIKCEQNLGHDTMYWYKQDSKKFLKIMFSYNNKELIINETVPNRFSPKSPDKAHLNLHINSLELGDSAVYFCASSQVYQVGEAFFGQGTRLTVV.

This clonotype came up many times. The V gene is TRBV5-4, the J gene TRBJ1-1; unclear D gene. The CDR3 sequence is 15 residues long. Germline V lookup: CDR1 SGHNT, CDR2 YYREEE (reference sequence). Trimming removed 4 bases at V and 1 base at J, with 14 bases between. The CDR3 region has the DNA TGTGCCAGCAGCCCTGTCGTAACCTCGAACACTGAAGCTTTCTTT. This codes for CASSPVVTSNTEAFF.

This clonotype has just a few counts. This chain connects TRBV9 to TRBJ2-1; D is ambiguous. CDR3 length: 12 amino acids. The V end was cut by 4 bases, the J end by 7 bases, with 9 bases between. The germline CDR1 and CDR2 sequences are SGDLS and YYNGEE. The CDR3: CASSLNWNEQFF. In DNA, the CDR3 is TGTGCCAGCAGCCTCAACTGGAATGAGCAGTTCTTC. The full variable domain, with the rest looked up from reference TRBV9 and TRBJ2-1, is DSGVTQTPKHLITATGQRVTLRCSPRSGDLSVYWYQQSLDQGLQFLIQYYNGEERAKGNILERFSAQQFPDLHSELNLSSLELGDSALYFCASSLNWNEQFFGPGTRLTVL.

This clonotype was counted at least ten times. The chain joins TRBV28 to TRBJ1-5; 8 bases agree with TRBD1. Germline V gene data show CDR1 as MDHEN and CDR2 as SYDVKM. V lost 7 bases to trimming and J lost 6 bases; unmatched junction nucleotides: 20. The CDR3 runs 18 residues. The CDR3 DNA follows: TGTGCCAGCACCCCGACCGTCGGGTTGACAGGGGATGGTCAGCCCCAGCATTTT. It encodes CASTPTVGLTGDGQPQHF. Combining the CDR3 with reference TRBV28 and TRBJ1-5 gives the whole variable domain DVKVTQSSRYLVKRTGEKVFLECVQDMDHENMFWYRQDPGLGLRLIYFSYDVKMKEKGDIPEGYSVSREKKERFSLILESASTNQTSMYLCASTPTVGLTGDGQPQHFGDGTRLSIL.

This clonotype was detected many times. The CDR3 region has the DNA TGTGCCAGCAGTTTCCCAGGGGGAGGGTTAAATGAGCAGTTCTTC. This encodes CASSFPGGGLNEQFF. The V and J genes are TRBV28 and TRBJ2-1; D may be TRBD1 or TRBD2 (7 bases each). V gave up 3 bases and J gave up 7 bases, with 16 bases separating them. There are 15 residues in the CDR3. Germline values: CDR1 MDHEN, CDR2 SYDVKM.

In this sample, this clonotype turned up a few times. CDR3 in DNA: TGTGCCAGCAGTTGGGGGACAGGGGGCGCGGCAGATACGCAGTATTTT. Translating gives CASSWGTGGAADTQYF. The chain carries TRBV6-2 or TRBV6-3 and TRBJ2-3; 12 nucleotides align to TRBD1. CDR1 MNHEY and CDR2 SVGEGT come from the germline V gene. This CDR3 has 16 residues. V dropped 4 bases and J dropped 4; count of bases not matched to a gene: 6.

This clonotype was seen ten or more times. This chain links TRBV27 with TRBJ2-3, with TRBD1 as a possible D gene (6 bases). This CDR3 region has 14 residues. V was shortened by 8 bases and J by 2 bases, with 14 bases between the two germline ends. Per germline, CDR1 MNHEY and CDR2 SMNVEV (reference sequence). The CDR3 coding sequence is TGTGCCAGCGGCGCAGGGGACGCCACAGATACGCAGTATTTT. It is translated as CASGAGDATDTQYF.

As concerns this clonotype: The junction does not match germline at one end; this may be a read error. J is TRBJ2-5 and V is TRBV9; 7 bases are a match to TRBD1. This CDR3 has 13 amino acids. Per the germline V gene, CDR1 is SGDLS and CDR2 is YYNGEE. The CDR3 loop reads CASSRDREETRYF. DNA for the CDR3: TGTGCCAGCAGCCGGGACAGAGAAGAGACCCGGTACTTC.